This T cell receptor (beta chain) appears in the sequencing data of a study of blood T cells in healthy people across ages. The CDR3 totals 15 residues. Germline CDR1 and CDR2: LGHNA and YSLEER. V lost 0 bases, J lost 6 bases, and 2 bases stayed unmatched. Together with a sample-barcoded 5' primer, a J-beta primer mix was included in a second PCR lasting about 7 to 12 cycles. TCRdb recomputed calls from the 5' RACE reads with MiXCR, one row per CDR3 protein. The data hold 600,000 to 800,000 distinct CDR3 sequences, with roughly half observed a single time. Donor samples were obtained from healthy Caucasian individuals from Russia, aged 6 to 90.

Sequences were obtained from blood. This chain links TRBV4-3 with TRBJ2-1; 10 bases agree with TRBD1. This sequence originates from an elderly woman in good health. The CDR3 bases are TGCGCCAGCAGCCAAGAGGGGACAGGGGTCAATGAGCAGTTCTTC. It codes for CASSQEGTGVNEQFF.